One sample yielded the 32 T cell receptor beta chains listed below, sequenced in a study of T cell responses to AZD1222 COVID-19 vaccine. Clones were sequenced by immunoSEQ multiplex PCR, and TCRdb holds only the in-frame ones, with some missing. Seen here are tens of thousands of clones, over 60% observed once, and the top ten hold 6% to 7%. Here the sequenced sample was peripheral blood, taken on day 0 of AZD1222 vaccination. These receptor sequences come from an adult in good health.

This chain connects TRBV12-3 or TRBV12-4 to TRBJ1-6, with TRBD1 as a possible D gene (6 bases). The CDR3 loop spans 12 amino acids. Trimming pared 5 bases from V and 10 bases from J, leaving 9 bases between. The CDR3 spells CASSIQGSPLHF. The DNA for the CDR3 is TGTGCCAGCAGTATCCAGGGGTCACCCCTCCACTTT.

The chain has TRBV30 and TRBJ1-4; no reliable D call. Germline V gene lookup returns CDR1 GTSNPN and CDR2 SVGIG (reference sequence). V lost 4 bases and J 1 base, leaving 10 bases between the germline ends. This CDR3 region has 14 residues. The CDR3, as DNA: TGTGCCTGGAACAGACCCGGAACTAATGAAAAACTGTTTTTT. This codes for CAWNRPGTNEKLFF.

The V gene is TRBV6-5, the J gene TRBJ1-4; D not resolved. V lost 4 bases and J 3 bases, leaving 12 bases between the germline ends. The CDR3 length is 15 residues. CDR1 and CDR2 from the germline V gene are MNHEY and SVGAGI. CDR3 nucleotides: TGTGCCAGCAGTTGGTCTGGCAGATCTAATGAAAAACTGTTTTTT. As protein: CASSWSGRSNEKLFF.

This clone is medium-sized by share. V and J are TRBV7-9 and TRBJ1-1; 7 nucleotides line up with TRBD1. Germline V gives CDR1 SEHNR, CDR2 FQNEAQ (reference sequence). The CDR3 consists of 15 residues. The V segment lost 1 base and the J segment 2 bases; nucleotides outside the gene matches: 4. CDR3 DNA: TGTGCCAGCAGCTTAGGAACAGGGGCTAACACTGAAGCTTTCTTT. It encodes CASSLGTGANTEAFF.

The CDR3 spells CSASLPGLVDQPQHF. The CDR3 DNA reads TGCAGTGCTAGTCTCCCAGGGCTGGTAGATCAGCCCCAGCATTTT. The gene calls are TRBV20-1 and TRBJ1-5, with D possibly TRBD1 on 5 matching bases. V was shortened by 3 bases and J by 5 bases, with 17 bases between the two germline ends. Germline assignment: CDR1 DFQATT and CDR2 SNEGSKA (reference sequence). The CDR3 consists of 15 residues.

This sequence joins TRBV6-6 and TRBJ1-5, with 9 bases lining up with TRBD1. V lost 7 bases to trimming and J lost 5 bases; unmatched junction nucleotides: 6. The germline V gene has CDR1 MNHNY and CDR2 SVGAGI (reference sequence). The CDR3 extends over 14 amino acids. The CDR3 DNA sequence: TGTGCCAGCACCCCAGGGGACAGGGATCAGCCCCAGCATTTT. Translating gives CASTPGDRDQPQHF.

With regard to this clone: An end of the junction differs from the germline gene, which may be a read error. The chain employs TRBV3-1 (or the pseudogene TRBV3-2) and TRBJ1-3; D gene ambiguous. Per germline, CDR1 LGHDT and CDR2 YNNKEL (reference sequence). The CDR3 runs 14 residues. This chain's CDR3 is CASSQDSKLGTTRF. The DNA for the CDR3 is TGTGCCAGCAGCCAAGATAGTAAATTGGGCACGACCCGTTTT.

The V call is TRBV11-2, the J call TRBJ2-2; D unresolved. Germline CDR1 and CDR2: SGHAT and FQNNGV. The V and J ends lost 3 bases and 0 bases respectively, with 5 bases between them. The CDR3 contains 14 residues. Here the CDR3 reads CASSLAANTGELFF. Here the CDR3 DNA reads TGTGCCAGCAGCTTGGCCGCGAACACCGGGGAGCTGTTTTTT.

This clone was observed a single time. The chain employs TRBV5-1 and TRBJ2-3, with D uncertain. V was shortened by 6 bases and J by 1 base, with 12 bases between the two germline ends. Germline V gene data show CDR1 as SGHRS and CDR2 as YFSETQ. The CDR3 is 14 amino acids. In DNA form, the CDR3 reads TGCGCCAGCACGGAAGGACCCGGCACAGATACGCAGTATTTT. Translation: CASTEGPGTDTQYF. Full variable domain (outside the CDR3, taken from reference TRBV5-1 and TRBJ2-3): KAGVTQTPRYLIKTRGQQVTLSCSPISGHRSVSWYQQTPGQGLQFLFEYFSETQRNKGNFPGRFSGRQFSNSRSEMNVSTLELGDSALYLCASTEGPGTDTQYFGPGTRLTVL.

The V call is TRBV6-2 or TRBV6-3, the J call TRBJ2-5; a possible D gene is TRBD2 (6 bases). Germline V gene lookup returns CDR1 MNHEY and CDR2 SVGEGT. This CDR3 has 11 residues. V was shortened by 5 bases and J by 9 bases, with 10 bases between the two germline ends. CDR3 sequence reads: CASSQGGPQYF. CDR3 DNA sequence: TGTGCCAGCAGTCAAGGAGGGCCCCAGTACTTC.

Only a few counts were recorded for this clone. The chain links TRBV15 to TRBJ1-2, with a tentative D call TRBD1 (6 bases). This CDR3 has 14 amino acids. V lost 3 bases, J lost 2 bases, and 10 bases lay in between. CDR1 is LNHNV, CDR2 YYDKDF, per germline (reference sequence). The CDR3 nucleotides read TGTGCCACCAGCAGCGAGCAGGGGAACTATGGCTACACCTTC. The encoded protein is CATSSEQGNYGYTF.

The chain combines TRBV5-5 with TRBJ1-5; D unclear. CDR3 length equals 15 residues. The ends were cut back, 0 bases at V and 3 bases at J, with 10 bases in the middle. Germline-derived CDR1 and CDR2 are SGHKS and YYEKEE (reference sequence). CDR3 sequence: CASSLDSGLNQPQHF. CDR3 coding DNA: TGTGCCAGCAGCTTGGACAGTGGCCTCAATCAGCCCCAGCATTTT. Filled out from reference TRBV5-5 and TRBJ1-5, the complete variable domain reads DAGVTQSPTHLIKTRGQQVTLRCSPISGHKSVSWYQQVLGQGPQFIFQYYEKEERGRGNFPDRFSARQFPNYSSELNVNALLLGDSALYLCASSLDSGLNQPQHFGDGTRLSIL.

The chain links TRBV3-1 (or the pseudogene TRBV3-2) to TRBJ1-2; no clear D gene. This CDR3 has 14 residues. The V gene lost 3 bases and the J gene lost 6 bases, with 14 bases spanning the gap. Germline assignment: CDR1 LGHDT and CDR2 YNNKEL (reference sequence). In DNA form, the CDR3 reads TGTGCCAGCAGCCACCGGACGGGAAGGGATGGCTACACCTTC. Protein: CASSHRTGRDGYTF.

This clone was observed a single time. The chain couples TRBV13 to TRBJ1-6; D is uncertain. Between the trimmed V and J ends, which lost 2 bases and 13 bases, there was a span of 9 bases. The length of the CDR3 is 12 residues. CDR1 and CDR2 (germline): PRHDT, FYEKMQ (reference sequence). DNA for the CDR3: TGTGCCAGCAGCTTAACTCGGGAGCCCCTCCACTTT. Protein: CASSLTREPLHF.

The rearrangement uses TRBV2 and TRBJ2-2; 9 bases are a match to TRBD1. This CDR3 region has 15 residues. Germline V CDR1 and CDR2: SNHLY, FYNNEI. V was pared by 5 bases and J by 4 bases, with 5 bases of the junction left unmatched. CDR3 in amino acids: CASSLTGGSTGELFF. DNA of the CDR3: TGTGCCAGCAGTTTGACAGGGGGAAGCACCGGGGAGCTGTTTTTT.

A few counts support this clone. The rearrangement links TRBV3-1 (or the pseudogene TRBV3-2) to TRBJ1-4; TRBD1 agrees at 7 bases. The V and J ends lost 4 bases and 4 bases, in that order; junction bases with no gene match: 6. This CDR3 has 15 amino acids. Germline-derived CDR1 and CDR2 are LGHDT and YNNKEL (reference sequence). The CDR3 sequence is CASSPGQAINEKLFF. CDR3 in DNA: TGTGCCAGCAGCCCCGGACAGGCTATTAATGAAAAACTGTTTTTT.

The V and J genes are TRBV6-1 and TRBJ2-5; D perhaps matches TRBD2 (5 bases). The ends were cut back, 3 bases at V and 0 bases at J, with 14 bases in the middle. Per germline, CDR1 MNHNS and CDR2 SASEGT. This CDR3 has 16 residues. The CDR3: CASSDPSTGYQETQYF. The CDR3 DNA sequence: TGTGCCAGCAGTGATCCGTCGACGGGGTACCAAGAGACCCAGTACTTC.

The rearrangement joins TRBV5-1 to TRBJ1-2, with a weak D call TRBD1 (5 bases). V was trimmed by 0 bases and J by 6 bases, leaving 12 bases between them. Germline loops: CDR1 SGHRS, CDR2 YFSETQ. This CDR3 has 14 amino acids. The CDR3 spells CASSLAEVQDGYTF. The CDR3 nucleotides are TGCGCCAGCAGCTTGGCCGAGGTACAGGATGGCTACACCTTC.

This chain links TRBV15 with TRBJ2-7; the match to TRBD1 covers 7 bases. CDR3 length: 13 residues. V shed 3 bases and J 3 bases; nucleotides not matched to a gene: 2. Germline V gene lookup returns CDR1 LNHNV and CDR2 YYDKDF (reference sequence). The CDR3 sequence: CATSSGTDYEQYF. CDR3 in DNA: TGTGCCACCAGCAGTGGGACAGACTACGAGCAGTACTTC. The whole variable domain, remainder taken from reference TRBV15 and TRBJ2-7, is DAMVIQNPRYQVTQFGKPVTLSCSQTLNHNVMYWYQQKSSQAPKLLFHYYDKDFNNEADTPDNFQSRRPNTSFCFLDIRSPGLGDTAMYLCATSSGTDYEQYFGPGTRLTVT.

The gene calls are TRBV19 and TRBJ2-2, with D hard to call. CDR1 is LNHDA, CDR2 SQIVND, per germline (reference sequence). The length of the CDR3 is 15 residues. V lost 4 bases, J lost 9 bases, and 18 bases lay in between. The CDR3 nucleotides read TGTGCCAGTAGTACCCTCGACCCACCACCCCGGGAGCTGTTTTTT. Protein sequence: CASSTLDPPPRELFF.

This clone showed up just a few times. The rearrangement joins TRBV28 to TRBJ2-7, with 10 bases aligning to TRBD1. V lost 5 bases and J lost 2; bases outside the gene matches: 9. Germline CDR1 is MDHEN and CDR2 is SYDVKM. This CDR3 is built from 16 residues. The CDR3 here is CASSAPGQGIPYEQYF. CDR3 DNA sequence: TGTGCCAGCAGTGCACCGGGACAGGGGATACCCTACGAGCAGTACTTC.

The J gene is TRBJ1-2, the V gene TRBV18; 8 positions match TRBD1. Germline trimming cut 4 bases from V and 8 bases from J; bases unmatched to any gene: 3. Germline CDR1 and CDR2: KGHSH and LQKENI. The CDR3 consists of 12 residues. DNA for the CDR3: TGTGCCAGCTCACTGGACAGGGAAGGCTACACCTTC. Protein product: CASSLDREGYTF.

There are a few counts of this clone. The chain is built from TRBV3-1 (or the pseudogene TRBV3-2) and TRBJ1-6, with unresolved D. From germline, CDR1 is LGHDT and CDR2 YNNKEL (reference sequence). The CDR3 runs to 15 residues. V lost 4 bases and J lost 10, with 17 bases in between. The CDR3 bases are TGTGCCAGCAGCCGAGGCATCCTCCCGGGGTCACCCCTCCACTTT. Its translation: CASSRGILPGSPLHF.

The gene calls are TRBV29-1 and TRBJ2-6; tentative D call: TRBD2 (6 bases). V was trimmed by 6 bases and J by 0 bases, leaving 15 bases between them. The germline V gene has CDR1 SQVTM and CDR2 ANQGSEA. This CDR3 is 16 amino acids long. CDR3 sequence (DNA): TGCAGCGTGTCGGGACTGCCGACCTCTGGGGCCAACGTCCTGACTTTC. This encodes CSVSGLPTSGANVLTF. Variable domain in full (rest from reference TRBV29-1 and TRBJ2-6): SAVISQKPSRDICQRGTSLTIQCQVDSQVTMMFWYRQQPGQSLTLIATANQGSEATYESGFVIDKFPISRPNLTFSTLTVSNMSPEDSSIYLCSVSGLPTSGANVLTFGAGSRLTVL.

V gene TRBV4-2 combines with J gene TRBJ2-7, with TRBD2 matching 7 bases. The germline gives CDR1 LGHNA, CDR2 YNFKEQ. The CDR3 has 16 residues. Unmatched junction bases numbered 7, after V lost 0 bases and J lost 2 bases. CDR3 in DNA: TGTGCCAGCAGCCAAGATCCCAGCGGGGTGACCTACGAGCAGTACTTC. It yields the protein CASSQDPSGVTYEQYF.

This clone was observed a single time. This rearrangement joins TRBV2 to TRBJ2-7; 7 bases match TRBD2. Germline CDR1 is SNHLY and CDR2 is FYNNEI. Trimming took 7 bases from V and 1 from J; bases not matched to a gene: 10. The CDR3 extends over 15 amino acids. CDR3 nucleotide sequence: TGTGCCAGCAAACGGGGCGGGAGTACTTCCTACGAGCAGTACTTC. Residues: CASKRGGSTSYEQYF.

This clone was picked up a small number of times. The J gene is TRBJ1-6, the V gene TRBV28; D might be TRBD1 (5 bases). Germline CDR1 is MDHEN and CDR2 is SYDVKM. CDR3 length equals 16 residues. V lost 3 bases and J 11 bases, leaving 20 bases between the germline ends. CDR3 bases: TGTGCCAGCAGTTTCGGCCAACGGGACGGCACGACACCCCTCCACTTT. It is translated as CASSFGQRDGTTPLHF.

The J gene is TRBJ1-1, the V gene TRBV7-8; weak D call: TRBD1 (5 bases). The CDR3 covers 14 residues. The V end lost 1 base, the J end lost 2 bases, and 8 bases lay between the germline ends. Germline V gives CDR1 SGHVS, CDR2 FQNEAQ. The CDR3 loop is CASSLGQTNTEAFF. The CDR3, as DNA: TGTGCCAGCAGCTTAGGACAGACCAACACTGAAGCTTTCTTT.

The chain is built from TRBV7-9 and TRBJ1-5, with D unresolved. The CDR3 extends over 12 amino acids. Trimming removed 4 bases from V and 6 bases from J, with 7 bases in between. Germline V CDR1 and CDR2: SEHNR, FQNEAQ (reference sequence). For the CDR3, the DNA is TGTGCCAGCAGCTCTTCCAGTCAGCCCCAGCATTTT. It codes for CASSSSSQPQHF.

The rearrangement links TRBV15 to TRBJ1-4; D unclear. The CDR3 consists of 13 residues. The V gene lost 5 bases and the J gene lost 8 bases, with 12 bases spanning the gap. Germline V gene data show CDR1 as LNHNV and CDR2 as YYDKDF (reference sequence). The CDR3 sequence is CATSPRVGEKLFF. The CDR3 DNA sequence: TGTGCCACCAGCCCCCGAGTAGGGGAAAAACTGTTTTTT.

The V gene is TRBV25-1, the J gene TRBJ1-2; 8 bases map to TRBD1. CDR1 and CDR2 (germline): MGHDK, SYGVNS. Trimming took 4 bases from V and 10 from J; bases not matched to a gene: 5. There are 12 residues in the CDR3. The CDR3 spells CASSGGQVDYTF. DNA for the CDR3: TGTGCCAGCAGTGGGGGACAGGTGGACTACACCTTC.

The chain links TRBV7-9 to TRBJ2-7; TRBD1 matches 9 bases. Germline V gene lookup returns CDR1 SEHNR and CDR2 FQNEAQ (reference sequence). This CDR3 has 13 residues. Trimming at V came to 6 bases and at J to 5 bases, leaving 5 bases not matched to a gene. DNA of the CDR3: TGTGCCAGCAGGCCGGGACAGGGCCACGAGCAGTACTTC. Protein sequence: CASRPGQGHEQYF.